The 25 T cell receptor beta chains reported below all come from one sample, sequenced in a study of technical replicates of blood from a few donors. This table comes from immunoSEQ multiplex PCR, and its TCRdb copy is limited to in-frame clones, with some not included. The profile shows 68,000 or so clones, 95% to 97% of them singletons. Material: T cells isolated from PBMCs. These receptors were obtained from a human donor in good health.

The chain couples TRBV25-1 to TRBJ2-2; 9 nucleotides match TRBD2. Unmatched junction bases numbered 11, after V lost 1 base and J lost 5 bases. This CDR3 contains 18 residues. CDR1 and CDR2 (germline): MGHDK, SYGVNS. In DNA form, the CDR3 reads TGTGCCAGCAGTGAATTTACTAGCGGGTCACGTCGGACCGGGGAGCTGTTTTTT. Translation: CASSEFTSGSRRTGELFF.

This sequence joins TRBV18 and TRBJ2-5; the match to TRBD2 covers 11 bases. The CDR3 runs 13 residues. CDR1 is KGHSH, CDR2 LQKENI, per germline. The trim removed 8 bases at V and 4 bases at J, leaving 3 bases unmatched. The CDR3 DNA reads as TGTGCCAGCACTGGGACTAGCGGAGAGACCCAGTACTTC. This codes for CASTGTSGETQYF.

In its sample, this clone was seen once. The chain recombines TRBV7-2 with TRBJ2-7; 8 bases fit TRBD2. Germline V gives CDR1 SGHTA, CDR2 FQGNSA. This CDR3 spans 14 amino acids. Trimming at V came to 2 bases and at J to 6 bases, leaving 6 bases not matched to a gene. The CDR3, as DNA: TGTGCCAGCAGCTTACCAGCGGGAGTAGGCGAGCAGTACTTC. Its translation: CASSLPAGVGEQYF.

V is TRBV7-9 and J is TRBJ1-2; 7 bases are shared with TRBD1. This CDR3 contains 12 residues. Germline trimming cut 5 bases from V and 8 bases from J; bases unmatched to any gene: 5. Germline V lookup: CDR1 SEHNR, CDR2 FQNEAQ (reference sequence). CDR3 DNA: TGTGCCAGCAGCCCAGGGGGGATCGGCTACACCTTC. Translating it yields CASSPGGIGYTF.

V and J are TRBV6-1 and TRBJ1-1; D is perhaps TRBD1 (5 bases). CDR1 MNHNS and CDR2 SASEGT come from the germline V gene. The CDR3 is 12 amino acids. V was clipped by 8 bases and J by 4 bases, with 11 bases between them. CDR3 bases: TGTGCCAGCCGGGGGGGGTTCACTGAAGCTTTCTTT. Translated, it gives CASRGGFTEAFF.

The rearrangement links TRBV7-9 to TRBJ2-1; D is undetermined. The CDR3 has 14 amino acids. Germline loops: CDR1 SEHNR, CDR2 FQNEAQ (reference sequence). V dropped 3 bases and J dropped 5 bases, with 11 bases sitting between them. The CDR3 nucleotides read TGTGCCAGCAGCTTGAGTACTACTAACAATGAGCAGTTCTTC. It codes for CASSLSTTNNEQFF.

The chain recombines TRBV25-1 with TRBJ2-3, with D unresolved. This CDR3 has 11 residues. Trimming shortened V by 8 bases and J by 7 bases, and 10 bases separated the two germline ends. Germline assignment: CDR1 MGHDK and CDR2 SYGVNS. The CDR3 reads CASGIGYTQYF. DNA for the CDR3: TGTGCCAGCGGTATCGGGTATACGCAGTATTTT.

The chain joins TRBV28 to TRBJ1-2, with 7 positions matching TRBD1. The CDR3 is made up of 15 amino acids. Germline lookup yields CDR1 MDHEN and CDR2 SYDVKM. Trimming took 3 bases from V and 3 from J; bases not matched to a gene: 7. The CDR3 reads CASSLDGRGHYGYTF. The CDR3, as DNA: TGTGCCAGCAGTTTGGACGGGAGGGGGCACTATGGCTACACCTTC.

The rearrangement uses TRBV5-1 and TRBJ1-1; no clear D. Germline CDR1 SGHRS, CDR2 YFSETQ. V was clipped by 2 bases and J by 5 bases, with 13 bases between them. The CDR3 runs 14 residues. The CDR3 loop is CASSFLGRETEAFF. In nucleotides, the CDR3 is TGCGCCAGCAGCTTCCTAGGGAGGGAGACTGAAGCTTTCTTT.

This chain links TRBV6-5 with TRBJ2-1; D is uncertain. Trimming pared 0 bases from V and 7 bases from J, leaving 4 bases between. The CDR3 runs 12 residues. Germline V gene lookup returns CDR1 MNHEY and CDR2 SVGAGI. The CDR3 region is CASSYSRNEQFF. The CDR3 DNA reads TGTGCCAGCAGTTACTCGAGGAATGAGCAGTTCTTC.

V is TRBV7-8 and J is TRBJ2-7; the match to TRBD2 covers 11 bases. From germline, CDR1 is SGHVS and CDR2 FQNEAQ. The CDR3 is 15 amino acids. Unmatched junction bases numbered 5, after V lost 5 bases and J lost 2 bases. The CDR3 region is CASSQGLAGTYEQYF. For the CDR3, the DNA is TGTGCCAGCAGCCAAGGACTAGCGGGCACCTACGAGCAGTACTTC. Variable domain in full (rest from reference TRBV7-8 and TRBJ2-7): GAGVSQSPRYKVAKRGQDVALRCDPISGHVSLFWYQQALGQGPEFLTYFQNEAQLDKSGLPSDRFFAERPEGSVSTLKIQRTQQEDSAVYLCASSQGLAGTYEQYFGPGTRLTVT.

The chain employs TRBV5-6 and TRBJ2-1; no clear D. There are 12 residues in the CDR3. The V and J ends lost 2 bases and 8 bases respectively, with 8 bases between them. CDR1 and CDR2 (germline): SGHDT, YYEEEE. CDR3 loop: CASSLPSDEQFF. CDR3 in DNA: TGTGCCAGCAGCTTACCCAGCGATGAGCAGTTCTTC.

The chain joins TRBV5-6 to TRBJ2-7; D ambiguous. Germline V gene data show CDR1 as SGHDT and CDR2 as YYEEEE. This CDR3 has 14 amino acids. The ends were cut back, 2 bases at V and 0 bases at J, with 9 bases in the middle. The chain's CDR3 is CASSFNAVSYEQYF. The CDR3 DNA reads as TGTGCCAGCAGCTTTAATGCGGTCTCCTACGAGCAGTACTTC.

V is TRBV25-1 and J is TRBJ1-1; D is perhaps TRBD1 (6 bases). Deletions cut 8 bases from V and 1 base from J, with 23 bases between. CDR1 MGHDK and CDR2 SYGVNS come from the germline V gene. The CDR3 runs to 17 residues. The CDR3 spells CASGNPEAGARNTEAFF. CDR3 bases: TGTGCCAGCGGAAATCCGGAGGCAGGGGCTAGGAACACTGAAGCTTTCTTT.

This CDR3 is CASSQVLGADTQYF. CDR3 nucleotides: TGTGCCAGCAGCCAGGTCTTGGGGGCGGATACGCAGTATTTT. The chain couples TRBV6-6 to TRBJ2-3; D might be TRBD1 (6 bases). The germline gives CDR1 MNHNY, CDR2 SVGAGI (reference sequence). The CDR3 covers 14 residues. With 6 bases removed from V and 6 bases from J, the gap between germline ends came to 16 bases.

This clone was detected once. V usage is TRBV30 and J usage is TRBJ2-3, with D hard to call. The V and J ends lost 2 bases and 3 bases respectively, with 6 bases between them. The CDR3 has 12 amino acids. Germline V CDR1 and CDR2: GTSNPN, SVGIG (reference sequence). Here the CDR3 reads CAWSTSTDTQYF. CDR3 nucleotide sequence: TGTGCCTGGAGTACATCTACAGATACGCAGTATTTT.

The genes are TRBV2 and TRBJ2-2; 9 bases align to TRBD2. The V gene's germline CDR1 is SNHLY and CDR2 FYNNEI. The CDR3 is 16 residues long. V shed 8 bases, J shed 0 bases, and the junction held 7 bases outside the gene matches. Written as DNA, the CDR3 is TGTGCCAGCCATAGACTAGCGGCATCGAACACCGGGGAGCTGTTTTTT. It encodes CASHRLAASNTGELFF.

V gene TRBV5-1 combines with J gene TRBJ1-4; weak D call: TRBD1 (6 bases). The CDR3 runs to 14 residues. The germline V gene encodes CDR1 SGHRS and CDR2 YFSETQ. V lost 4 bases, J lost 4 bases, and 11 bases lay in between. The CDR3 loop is CASSPGQINEKLFF. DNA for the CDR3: TGCGCCAGCAGCCCCGGACAGATTAATGAAAAACTGTTTTTT.

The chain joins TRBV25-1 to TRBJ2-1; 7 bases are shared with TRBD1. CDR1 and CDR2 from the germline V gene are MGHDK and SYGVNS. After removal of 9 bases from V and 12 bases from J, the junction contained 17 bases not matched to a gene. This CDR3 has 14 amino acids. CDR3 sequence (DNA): TGTGCCAGTTGGACAGGTGCGGTTGAGGACGCGCAGTTCTTC. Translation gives CASWTGAVEDAQFF.

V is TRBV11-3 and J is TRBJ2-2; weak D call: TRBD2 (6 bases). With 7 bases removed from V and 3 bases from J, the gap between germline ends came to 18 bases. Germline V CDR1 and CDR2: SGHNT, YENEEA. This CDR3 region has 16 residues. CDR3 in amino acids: CASTVSPGDDTGELFF. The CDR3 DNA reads TGTGCCAGCACGGTTAGTCCGGGGGACGACACCGGGGAGCTGTTTTTT.

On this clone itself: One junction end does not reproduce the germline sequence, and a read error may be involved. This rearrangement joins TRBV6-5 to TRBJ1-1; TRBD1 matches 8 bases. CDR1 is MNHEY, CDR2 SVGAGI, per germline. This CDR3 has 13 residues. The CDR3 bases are TGTGCCAGCAGCCGATCGGACAGGGTGCATTATGATTTC. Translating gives CASSRSDRVHYDF.

CDR3 region: CSVTDREKTYEQYF. The CDR3 DNA is TGCAGCGTCACCGACAGGGAAAAGACCTACGAGCAGTACTTC. This chain connects TRBV29-1 to TRBJ2-7, with 7 nucleotides matching TRBD1. The CDR3 covers 14 residues. The V segment lost 6 bases and the J segment 2 bases; nucleotides outside the gene matches: 10. Germline-derived CDR1 and CDR2 are SQVTM and ANQGSEA.

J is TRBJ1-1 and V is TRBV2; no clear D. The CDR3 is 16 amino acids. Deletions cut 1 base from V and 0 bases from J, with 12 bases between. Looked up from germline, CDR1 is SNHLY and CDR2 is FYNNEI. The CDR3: CASSEGRWIMNTEAFF. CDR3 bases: TGTGCCAGCAGTGAAGGGCGGTGGATTATGAACACTGAAGCTTTCTTT. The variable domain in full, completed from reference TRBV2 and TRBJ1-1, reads EPEVTQTPSHQVTQMGQEVILRCVPISNHLYFYWYRQILGQKVEFLVSFYNNEISEKSEIFDDQFSVERPDGSNFTLKIRSTKLEDSAMYFCASSEGRWIMNTEAFFGQGTRLTVV.

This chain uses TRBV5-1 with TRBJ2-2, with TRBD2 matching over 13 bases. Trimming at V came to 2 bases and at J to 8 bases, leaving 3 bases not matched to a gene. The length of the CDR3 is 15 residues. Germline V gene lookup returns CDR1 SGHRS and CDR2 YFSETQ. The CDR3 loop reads CASSFLGLAGGELFF. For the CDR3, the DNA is TGCGCCAGCAGCTTCTTGGGACTAGCGGGAGGGGAGCTGTTTTTT.

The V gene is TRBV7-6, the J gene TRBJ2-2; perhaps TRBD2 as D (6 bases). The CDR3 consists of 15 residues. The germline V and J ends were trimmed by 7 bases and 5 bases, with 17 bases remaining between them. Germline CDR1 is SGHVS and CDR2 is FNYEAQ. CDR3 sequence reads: CASNPGGGGTGELFF. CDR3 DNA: TGTGCCAGCAACCCTGGGGGAGGAGGGACCGGGGAGCTGTTTTTT.